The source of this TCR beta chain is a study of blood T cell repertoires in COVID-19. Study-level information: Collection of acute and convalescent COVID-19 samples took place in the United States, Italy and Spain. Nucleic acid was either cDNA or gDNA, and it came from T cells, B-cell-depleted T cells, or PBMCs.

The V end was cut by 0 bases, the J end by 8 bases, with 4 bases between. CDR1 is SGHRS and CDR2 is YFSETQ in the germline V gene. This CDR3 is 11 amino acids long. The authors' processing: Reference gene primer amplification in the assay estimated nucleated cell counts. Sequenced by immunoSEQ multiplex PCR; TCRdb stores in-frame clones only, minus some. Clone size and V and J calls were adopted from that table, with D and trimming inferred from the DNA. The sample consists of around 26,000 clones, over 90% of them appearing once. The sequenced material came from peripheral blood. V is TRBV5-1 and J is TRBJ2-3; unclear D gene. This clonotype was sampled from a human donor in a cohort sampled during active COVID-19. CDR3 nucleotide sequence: TGCGCCAGCAGCTTGGTCGGTACGCAGTATTTT. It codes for CASSLVGTQYF.